The 15 T cell receptor delta chains reported below all come from one sample, sequenced in a study of in vitro expanded adult blood gammadelta T cells. Their antigens are not known. FACS sorting after expansion isolated live CD3+ TCRgammadelta+ Vgamma9+ Vdelta2+ T cells. Before expansion, PBMC got 10 nM HMBPP for one day and were washed three times. IL-2 was replenished every 3 to 4 days during a roughly 13-day expansion. TCRdb reprocessed the 5' RACE reads using CATT. The table lists around 420 delta-chain clones, 27% of them singletons. This specimen consisted of gamma-delta T cells from peripheral blood expanded in culture, obtained from an in vitro culture stimulated with HMBPP. The receptors shown here come from an adult in good health.

Remarks on this clone: This likely came from a read error, as a far larger clone is one base away. The J gene is TRDJ1, the V gene TRDV2; 7 positions agree with TRDD3. The V gene's germline CDR1 is GEAIGNYY and CDR2 EKD. The CDR3 is 16 residues long. DNA for the CDR3: TGTGCCCGTGACACCCTTGGCTGGGGGCAACTTAATAAACTCATCTTT. Translation gives CARDTLGWGQLNKLIF.

This clone was detected only a few times. The amino acid sequence in TCRdb belongs to a much larger clone and departs from this DNA's translation at residue 8, likely a sequencing read error; the sequence shown is translated from the DNA. The chain uses TRDV2 and TRDJ1, with TRDD3 identical over 8 bases. Germline V gene data show CDR1 as GEAIGNYY and CDR2 as EKD. V trimming: 0 bases; J trimming: 3 bases; junction bases outside the gene matches: 14. CDR3 length: 18 amino acids. For the CDR3, the DNA is TGTGCCTGTGACACCCTACTGAGGGATACGCGTCTTTCCGATAAACTCATCTTT. Translation: CACDTLLRDTRLSDKLIF.

This clone showed up just a few times. The V call is TRDV2, the J call TRDJ2; 7 bases line up with TRDD3. Germline V lookup: CDR1 GEAIGNYY, CDR2 EKD. This CDR3 is built from 21 residues. V lost 0 bases to trimming and J lost 0 bases; unmatched junction nucleotides: 18. Written as DNA, the CDR3 is TGTGCCTGTGACACCTTGGGGGAGACTCCCCATCAGACCTCTTTGACAGCACAACTCTTCTTT. It specifies CACDTLGETPHQTSLTAQLFF.

In its sample, this clone ranks as large. The same CDR3 arises from other DNA sequences in this sample as well. The J gene is TRDJ1, the V gene TRDV2; 9 bases are a match to TRDD3. Trimming at V came to 0 bases and at J to 0 bases, leaving 16 bases not matched to a gene. The CDR3 loop spans 20 amino acids. Germline CDR1 and CDR2: GEAIGNYY and EKD. The CDR3 region has the DNA TGTGCCTGTGACACCGTCGTACTGGGGGACTCTTCCACTAACACCGATAAACTCATCTTT. Protein product: CACDTVVLGDSSTNTDKLIF.

Remarks on this clone: A far larger clone is a single base away, which makes a read error likely. The chain combines TRDV2 with TRDJ1; 11 nucleotides agree with TRDD3. The CDR3 is 17 amino acids. CDR1 and CDR2 (germline): GEAIGNYY, EKD. V lost 3 bases and J lost 3; bases outside the gene matches: 11. DNA for the CDR3: TGTGCCTGTGACGGCCTTGGTGGGGGATACGCGTCCGATAAACTCATCTTT. Protein: CACDGLGGGYASDKLIF.

This clone occurred a few times. A much larger clone sits a single nucleotide away, making a read error possible. The same CDR3 also results from other DNA sequences found in this sample. V is TRDV2 and J is TRDJ1, with a possible D match to TRDD2 (6 bases). In germline, CDR1 is GEAIGNYY, CDR2 EKD. The CDR3 runs to 20 residues. The CDR3: CACDTVRVLHAGPDTDKLIF. The DNA of the CDR3 is TGTGCCTGTGACACCGTTCGTGTCCTACACGCCGGGCCCGACACTGATAAACTCATCTTT.

A single count supports this clone. This may be a read error: a much more frequent sequence differs by one nucleotide. The same CDR3 also results from other DNA sequences found in this sample. V gene TRDV2 combines with J gene TRDJ3; 7 nucleotides agree with TRDD3. The germline CDR1 and CDR2 sequences are GEAIGNYY and EKD. The CDR3 is 21 amino acids. Written as DNA, the CDR3 is TGTGCATGTGACCTAATCGGGGAGCCTGGGGGTCATACCTGGGACACCCGACAGATGTTTTTC. As protein: CACDLIGEPGGHTWDTRQMFF.

Points on this clone: A far larger clone is one nucleotide away, so this likely arose from a read error. This rearrangement joins TRDV2 to TRDJ1; 11 bases match TRDD3. This CDR3 contains 18 residues. J lost 4 bases, V lost 1 base, and 13 bases had no gene match. Germline CDR1 reads GEAIGNYY; CDR2 reads EKD. The CDR3 sequence: CACDTLWGIRKTHDKLIF. DNA of the CDR3: TGTGCCTGTGACACGCTTTGGGGGATACGTAAGACGCACGATAAACTCATCTTT.

This clone was found a few times. Translating this DNA gives a protein that differs at residue 6 from the TCRdb one, which belongs to a much larger clone; a read error is likely, and the protein shown is this translation. The chain uses TRDV2 and TRDJ1, with 8 bases fitting TRDD3. Per the germline V gene, CDR1 is GEAIGNYY and CDR2 is EKD. The CDR3 has 18 residues. V shed 3 bases and J 0 bases; nucleotides not matched to a gene: 14. The CDR3 coding sequence is TGTGCCTGTGACTCCATAAGGGGGATAGGAAAGTACACCGATAAACTCATCTTT. Protein sequence: CACDSIRGIGKYTDKLIF.

This clone has only a few counts. With a much larger clone just one base away, this may be a read error. The chain recombines TRDV2 with TRDJ1; D is unresolved. The CDR3 has 14 residues. Germline V lookup: CDR1 GEAIGNYY, CDR2 EKD. The CDR3 region has the DNA TGTGCCTGTGGCACCGTAGGAATTGGCGATAAACTCATCTTT. Protein product: CACGTVGIGDKLIF.

Comment on this clone: A much larger clone is a single base away; this may be a read error. The identical CDR3 is also encoded by other nucleotide sequences in the sample. This sequence joins TRDV2 and TRDJ1, with D maybe TRDD2 (5 bases). V gave up 3 bases and J gave up 5 bases, with 15 bases separating them. Germline V CDR1 and CDR2: GEAIGNYY, EKD. The CDR3 length is 14 residues. CDR3 sequence: CACDAITFTDKLIF. In nucleotides, the CDR3 is TGTGCCTGTGACGCAATTACCTTCACTGATAAACTCATCTTT.

A note on this clone: A read error likely explains this, since a far larger clone differs by one base. This chain links TRDV2 with TRDJ3; TRDD3 matches at 9 bases. The CDR3 is made up of 21 amino acids. The germline V gene encodes CDR1 GEAIGNYY and CDR2 EKD. Trimming cost V 0 bases and J 0 bases; bases outside gene matches: 11. For the CDR3, the DNA is TGTGCCTGTGACACCGTGGTCCCTACTGGGGGACGCTCCTGGGACACCCGACAGATGTTTTTC. This sequence encodes CACDTVVPTGGRSWDTRQMFF.

This clone is large (0.1 to 1%) in the sample. Additional DNA sequences in this sample encode the identical CDR3. V and J are TRDV2 and TRDJ1; 9 bases line up with TRDD3. J lost 0 bases, V lost 0 bases, and 10 bases had no gene match. Germline V gene lookup returns CDR1 GEAIGNYY and CDR2 EKD. The CDR3 runs 18 residues. Written as DNA, the CDR3 is TGTGCCTGTGACACCGTGCAAACTGGGGGACCCTACACCGATAAACTCATCTTT. Protein sequence: CACDTVQTGGPYTDKLIF.

About this clone itself: A much larger clone is a single base away; this may be a read error. The V gene is TRDV2, the J gene TRDJ1; D possibly corresponds to TRDD3 (6 bases). Germline V lookup: CDR1 GEAIGNYY, CDR2 EKD. This CDR3 has 17 amino acids. In DNA form, the CDR3 reads TGTGCCTATGACCGACTTGGGGCCGACGGGGGAGGCTATAAACTCATCTTT. Amino acids: CAYDRLGADGGGYKLIF.

This clone was counted only a few times. One base separates it from a far larger clone, so it is likely a read error. The rearrangement uses TRDV2 and TRDJ1, with a tentative D call TRDD2 (6 bases). This CDR3 is built from 20 residues. Germline values: CDR1 GEAIGNYY, CDR2 EKD. For the CDR3, the DNA is TGTGCCTGTGACACCGTTCGTGTCCTACACGCCGGGCCCGACACCGATAGACTCATCTTT. Protein product: CACDTVRVLHAGPDTDRLIF.